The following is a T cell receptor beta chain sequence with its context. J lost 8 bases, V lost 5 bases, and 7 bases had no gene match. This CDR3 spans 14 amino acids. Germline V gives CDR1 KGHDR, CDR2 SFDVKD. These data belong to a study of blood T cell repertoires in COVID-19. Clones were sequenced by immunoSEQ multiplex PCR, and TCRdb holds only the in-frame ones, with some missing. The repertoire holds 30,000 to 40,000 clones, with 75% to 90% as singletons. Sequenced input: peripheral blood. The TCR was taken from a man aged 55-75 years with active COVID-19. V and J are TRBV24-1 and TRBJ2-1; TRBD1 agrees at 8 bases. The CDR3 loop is CATSGTGGEDEQFF. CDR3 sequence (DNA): TGTGCCACCAGTGGCACAGGGGGAGAGGATGAGCAGTTCTTC.